This section outlines one TCR beta chain sequence together with its context. This sample was taken from a study of monozygotic twins with inflammatory bowel disease. Every TCR library used approximately 3,400 ng of total RNA. TCRdb re-called the 5' RACE reads and catalogs CDR3 proteins one per entry, DNA excluded. This sample contains just over 300,000 distinct CDR3 sequences. CDR1 and CDR2 from the germline V gene are SGHNT and YYREEE (reference sequence). This CDR3 has 16 amino acids. The chain couples TRBV5-4 to TRBJ2-3; the D call of TRBD2 rests on TCRdb alone, since no DNA is present to check it. The sequencing input was blood. This receptor was obtained from a human donor with ulcerative colitis or Crohn's disease, or a healthy co-twin of an affected twin (not recorded which). CDR3 residues: CASSLTSGSVADTQYF. Full variable domain (outside the CDR3, taken from reference TRBV5-4 and TRBJ2-3): ETGVTQSPTHLIKTRGQQVTLRCSSQSGHNTVSWYQQALGQGPQFIFQYYREEENGRGNFPPRFSGLQFPNYSSELNVNALELDDSALYLCASSLTSGSVADTQYFGPGTRLTVL.